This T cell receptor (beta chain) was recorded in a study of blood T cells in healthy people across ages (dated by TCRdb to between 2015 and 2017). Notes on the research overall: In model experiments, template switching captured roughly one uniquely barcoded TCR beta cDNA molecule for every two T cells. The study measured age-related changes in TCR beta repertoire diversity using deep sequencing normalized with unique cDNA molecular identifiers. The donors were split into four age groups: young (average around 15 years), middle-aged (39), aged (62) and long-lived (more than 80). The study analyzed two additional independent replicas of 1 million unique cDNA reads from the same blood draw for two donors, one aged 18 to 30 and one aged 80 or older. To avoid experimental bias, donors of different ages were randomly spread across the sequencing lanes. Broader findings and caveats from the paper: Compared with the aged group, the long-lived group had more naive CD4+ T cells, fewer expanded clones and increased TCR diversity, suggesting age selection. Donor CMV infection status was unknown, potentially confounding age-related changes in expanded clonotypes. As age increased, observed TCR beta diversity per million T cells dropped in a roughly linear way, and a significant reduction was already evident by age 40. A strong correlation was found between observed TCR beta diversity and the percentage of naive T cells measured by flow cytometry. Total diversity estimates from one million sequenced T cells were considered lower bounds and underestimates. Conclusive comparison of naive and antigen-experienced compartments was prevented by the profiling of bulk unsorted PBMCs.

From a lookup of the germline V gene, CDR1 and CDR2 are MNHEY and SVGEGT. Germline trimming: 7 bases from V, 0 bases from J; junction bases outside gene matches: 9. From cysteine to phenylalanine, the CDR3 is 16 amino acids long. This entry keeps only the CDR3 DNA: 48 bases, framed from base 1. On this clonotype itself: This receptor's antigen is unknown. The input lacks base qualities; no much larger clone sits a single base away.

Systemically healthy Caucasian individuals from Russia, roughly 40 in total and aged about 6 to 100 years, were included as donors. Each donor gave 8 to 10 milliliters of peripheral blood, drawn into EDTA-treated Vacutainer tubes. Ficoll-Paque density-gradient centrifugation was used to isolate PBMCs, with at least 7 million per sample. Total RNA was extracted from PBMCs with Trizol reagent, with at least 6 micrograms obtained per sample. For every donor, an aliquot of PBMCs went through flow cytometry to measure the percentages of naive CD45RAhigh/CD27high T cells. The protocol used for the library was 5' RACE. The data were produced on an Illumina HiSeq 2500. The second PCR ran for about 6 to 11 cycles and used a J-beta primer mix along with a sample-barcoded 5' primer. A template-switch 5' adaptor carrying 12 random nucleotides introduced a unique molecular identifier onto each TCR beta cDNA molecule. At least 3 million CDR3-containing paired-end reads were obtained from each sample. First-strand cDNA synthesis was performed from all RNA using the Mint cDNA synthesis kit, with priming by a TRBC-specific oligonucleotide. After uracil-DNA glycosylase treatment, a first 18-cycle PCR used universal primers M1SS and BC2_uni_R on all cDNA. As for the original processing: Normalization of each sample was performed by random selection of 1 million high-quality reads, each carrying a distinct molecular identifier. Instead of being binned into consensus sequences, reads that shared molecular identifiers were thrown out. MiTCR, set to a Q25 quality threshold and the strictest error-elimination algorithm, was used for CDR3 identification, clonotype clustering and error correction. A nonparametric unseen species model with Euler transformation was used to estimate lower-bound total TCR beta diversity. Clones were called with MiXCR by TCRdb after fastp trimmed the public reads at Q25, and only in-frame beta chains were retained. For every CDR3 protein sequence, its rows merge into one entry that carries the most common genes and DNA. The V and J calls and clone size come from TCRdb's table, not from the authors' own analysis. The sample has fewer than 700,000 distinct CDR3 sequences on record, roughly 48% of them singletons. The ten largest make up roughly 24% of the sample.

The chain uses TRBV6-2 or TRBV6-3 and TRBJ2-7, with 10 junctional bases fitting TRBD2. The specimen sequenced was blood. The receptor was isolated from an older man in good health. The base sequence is TGTGCCAGCAAGCGGGGGGGGCACCGGAGCTCCTACGAGCAGTACTTC. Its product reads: CASKRGGHRSSYEQYF.